The next 29 T cell receptor beta chains were all read from a single sample in a study of blood T cell repertoires in COVID-19. Sequencing was performed with immunoSEQ multiplex PCR; in TCRdb, only in-frame clones are kept and a portion is missing. Among 200,000 to 300,000 clones listed, approximately 83% were seen once. Sequencing input: peripheral blood. These receptors were taken from a human donor in a cohort sampled during active COVID-19.

V and J are TRBV5-1 and TRBJ2-5; D is unclear. The CDR3 sequence is 14 residues long. Germline CDR1 SGHRS, CDR2 YFSETQ. The V gene lost 0 bases and the J gene lost 0 bases, with 6 bases spanning the gap. The DNA of the CDR3 is TGCGCCAGCAGCTTGGCTACTTACCAAGAGACCCAGTACTTC. Its protein is CASSLATYQETQYF.

The chain links TRBV19 to TRBJ2-1; 9 nucleotides match TRBD2. The CDR3 is 13 residues long. Germline lookup yields CDR1 LNHDA and CDR2 SQIVND (reference sequence). V was clipped by 2 bases and J by 11 bases; unmatched bases: 4. DNA of the CDR3: TGTGCCAGTAGTATAATCCTAGCGGGAAAGCAGTTCTTC. Amino acids: CASSIILAGKQFF. The full variable domain, completed using reference TRBV19 and TRBJ2-1, is DGGITQSPKYLFRKEGQNVTLSCEQNLNHDAMYWYRQDPGQGLRLIYYSQIVNDFQKGDIAEGYSVSREKKESFPLTVTSAQKNPTAFYLCASSIILAGKQFFGPGTRLTVL.

The V gene is TRBV24-1, the J gene TRBJ1-5; D not certain. The length of the CDR3 is 11 residues. Germline values: CDR1 KGHDR, CDR2 SFDVKD. The ends were cut back, 9 bases at V and 4 bases at J, with 6 bases in the middle. This CDR3 reads CATPSNQPQHF. In DNA, the CDR3 is TGTGCCACCCCTTCGAATCAGCCCCAGCATTTT.

The chain has TRBV9 and TRBJ2-5, with D tentatively TRBD2 (6 bases). The ends were cut back, 0 bases at V and 3 bases at J, with 9 bases in the middle. Germline loops: CDR1 SGDLS, CDR2 YYNGEE. This CDR3 has 14 residues. The CDR3 loop is CASSVDGGEETQYF. The CDR3 region has the DNA TGTGCCAGCAGCGTAGATGGAGGGGAAGAGACCCAGTACTTC.

The gene calls are TRBV29-1 and TRBJ2-1; D perhaps matches TRBD2 (6 bases). Deletions cut 7 bases from V and 3 bases from J, with 16 bases between. CDR1 and CDR2 (germline): SQVTM, ANQGSEA. The CDR3 loop spans 14 amino acids. The CDR3: CSAALASYYNEQFF. The CDR3 DNA follows: TGCAGCGCGGCCCTAGCGTCTTACTACAATGAGCAGTTCTTC.

This sequence joins TRBV19 and TRBJ1-3; no firm D call. Germline assignment: CDR1 LNHDA and CDR2 SQIVND (reference sequence). The V and J ends lost 6 bases and 6 bases respectively, with 21 bases between them. The CDR3 totals 16 residues. In nucleotides, the CDR3 is TGTGCCAGTAGAGACGAGGCCTCTCTTGCCCTAAACACCATATATTTT. This encodes CASRDEASLALNTIYF.

The DNA of the CDR3 is TGCGCCAGCAGCTTGTACACTGACAGGCGCAATCAGCCCCAGCATTTT. Its protein is CASSLYTDRRNQPQHF. J is TRBJ1-5 and V is TRBV5-1; D perhaps matches TRBD1 (6 bases). V lost 1 base and J lost 2, with 13 bases in between. CDR3 size: 16 residues. CDR1 is SGHRS and CDR2 is YFSETQ in the germline V gene.

The chain uses TRBV30 and TRBJ2-7, with D possibly being TRBD2 (5 bases). The CDR3 covers 13 residues. The V gene lost 0 bases and the J gene lost 4 bases, with 10 bases spanning the gap. Germline-derived CDR1 and CDR2 are GTSNPN and SVGIG (reference sequence). The CDR3 DNA sequence: TGTGCCTGGAGTGTAAGGCTAGCTTACGAGCAGTACTTC. The encoded protein is CAWSVRLAYEQYF.

The sample holds many counts of this clone. The chain uses TRBV7-2 and TRBJ2-1, with 13 bases matching TRBD2. Looked up from germline, CDR1 is SGHTA and CDR2 is FQGNSA. V lost 6 bases, J lost 7 bases, and 12 bases stayed unmatched. The CDR3 spans 17 residues. CDR3 region: CASSLMSGLAGVNEQFF. Here the CDR3 DNA reads TGTGCCAGCAGTCTTATGTCAGGACTAGCGGGGGTGAATGAGCAGTTCTTC.

The CDR3 region has the DNA TGTGCCATCAGGGAGGGAACCGGACAGGGGGCAATGAACACTGAAGCTTTCTTT. Translation gives CAIREGTGQGAMNTEAFF. The chain recombines TRBV10-3 with TRBJ1-1, with 11 bases identical to TRBD1. Germline trimming cut 6 bases from V and 0 bases from J; bases unmatched to any gene: 12. Looked up from germline, CDR1 is ENHRY and CDR2 is SYGVKD. CDR3 size: 18 residues.

J is TRBJ2-1 and V is TRBV19, with TRBD2 as a possible D gene (6 bases). This CDR3 has 13 residues. Germline-derived CDR1 and CDR2 are LNHDA and SQIVND (reference sequence). Trimming stripped 1 base from V and 8 bases from J, with 9 bases between. The chain's CDR3 is CASSIAGRYEQFF. The CDR3 DNA follows: TGTGCCAGTAGTATAGCTGGGAGGTATGAGCAGTTCTTC. Filled out from reference TRBV19 and TRBJ2-1, the complete variable domain reads DGGITQSPKYLFRKEGQNVTLSCEQNLNHDAMYWYRQDPGQGLRLIYYSQIVNDFQKGDIAEGYSVSREKKESFPLTVTSAQKNPTAFYLCASSIAGRYEQFFGPGTRLTVL.

The chain joins TRBV14 to TRBJ2-1; TRBD2 matches 9 bases. Looked up from germline, CDR1 is SGHDN and CDR2 is FVKESK. The CDR3 contains 15 residues. Losses at the gene ends were 5 bases for V and 5 bases for J; bases not matched to a gene: 7. In nucleotides, the CDR3 is TGTGCCAGCAGCGGACCCCTAGCGGGACACAATGAGCAGTTCTTC. The encoded protein is CASSGPLAGHNEQFF. The variable domain in full, completed from reference TRBV14 and TRBJ2-1, reads EAGVTQFPSHSVIEKGQTVTLRCDPISGHDNLYWYRRVMGKEIKFLLHFVKESKQDESGMPNNRFLAERTGGTYSTLKVQPAELEDSGVYFCASSGPLAGHNEQFFGPGTRLTVL.

The V gene is TRBV28, the J gene TRBJ1-1; D is unclear. The CDR3 extends over 13 amino acids. V was shortened by 7 bases and J by 5 bases, with 14 bases between the two germline ends. Germline assignment: CDR1 MDHEN and CDR2 SYDVKM. CDR3 amino acids: CASTSEGWTEAFF. CDR3 nucleotide sequence: TGTGCCAGCACCTCAGAGGGCTGGACTGAAGCTTTCTTT.

This clone appeared a single time. This chain uses TRBV6-2 or TRBV6-3 with TRBJ2-7; 8 bases match TRBD1. The CDR3 length is 15 residues. J was trimmed by 3 bases and V by 1 base; bases with no gene match: 5. The germline gives CDR1 MNHEY, CDR2 SVGEGT. CDR3 loop: CASSYLDRGNYEQYF. The CDR3 DNA sequence: TGTGCCAGCAGTTACTTAGACAGGGGCAACTACGAGCAGTACTTC.

The rearrangement joins TRBV19 to TRBJ1-5; D unclear. The CDR3 spans 14 residues. V was trimmed by 3 bases and J by 4 bases, leaving 10 bases between them. Per germline, CDR1 LNHDA and CDR2 SQIVND (reference sequence). As DNA, the CDR3 is TGTGCCAGTAGTATTAGATCGGGAAATCAGCCCCAGCATTTT. It specifies CASSIRSGNQPQHF.

The rearrangement uses TRBV19 and TRBJ1-4; 9 positions match TRBD1. CDR3 length: 15 residues. V trimming: 3 bases; J trimming: 8 bases; junction bases outside the gene matches: 7. The germline V gene encodes CDR1 LNHDA and CDR2 SQIVND (reference sequence). Here the CDR3 reads CASSMKTGGTEKLFF. The CDR3 bases are TGTGCCAGTAGTATGAAGACAGGGGGAACAGAAAAACTGTTTTTT.

V is TRBV18 and J is TRBJ2-2; TRBD2 agrees at 13 bases. Germline loops: CDR1 KGHSH, CDR2 LQKENI. This CDR3 is built from 16 residues. Trimming took 6 bases from V and 3 from J; bases not matched to a gene: 4. The CDR3 sequence is CASSLGLAGDTGELFF. CDR3 nucleotide sequence: TGTGCCAGCTCCCTTGGACTAGCGGGAGACACCGGGGAGCTGTTTTTT.

The J gene is TRBJ2-6, the V gene TRBV10-3, with TRBD1 as a possible D gene (5 bases). V lost 8 bases and J 0 bases, leaving 14 bases between the germline ends. The CDR3 length is 16 residues. Germline V gives CDR1 ENHRY, CDR2 SYGVKD. The CDR3 protein is CAIGSGANSGANVLTF. CDR3 DNA: TGTGCCATCGGAAGTGGGGCTAACTCTGGGGCCAACGTCCTGACTTTC.

The V and J genes are TRBV10-3 and TRBJ2-6; TRBD1 agrees at 8 bases. The trim removed 0 bases at V and 3 bases at J, leaving 1 base unmatched. The germline CDR1 and CDR2 sequences are ENHRY and SYGVKD. The CDR3 is 16 amino acids. This CDR3 is CAISESTGVGANVLTF. CDR3 DNA: TGTGCCATCAGTGAGTCGACAGGGGTTGGGGCCAACGTCCTGACTTTC.

The CDR3 region is CASSLAVAANEQFF. CDR3 DNA sequence: TGTGCCAGCAGCTTAGCGGTAGCCGCCAATGAGCAGTTCTTC. V and J are TRBV7-2 and TRBJ2-1; D gene uncertain. The V gene lost 0 bases and the J gene lost 6 bases, with 9 bases spanning the gap. Germline assignment: CDR1 SGHTA and CDR2 FQGNSA. CDR3 size: 14 residues.

Ten or more counts support this clone. The chain combines TRBV4-1 with TRBJ1-4; the match to TRBD1 covers 7 bases. This CDR3 comprises 15 residues. Germline V gene sequence: CDR1 MGHRA, CDR2 YSYEKL. With V trimmed by 4 bases and J by 6 bases, 8 bases remained unmatched. This CDR3 is CASSPRKGAHEKLFF. In DNA form, the CDR3 reads TGCGCCAGCAGCCCTCGAAAGGGGGCGCATGAAAAACTGTTTTTT.

The chain combines TRBV6-5 with TRBJ2-7; TRBD2 is a possible D gene (6 bases). Germline lookup yields CDR1 MNHEY and CDR2 SVGAGI. This CDR3 has 13 amino acids. Trimming shortened V by 0 bases and J by 9 bases, and 12 bases separated the two germline ends. The CDR3 DNA reads as TGTGCCAGCAGTTACTCAGGGGAGGTCGCGCAGTACTTC. It is translated as CASSYSGEVAQYF.

The chain recombines TRBV30 with TRBJ1-5, with D possibly TRBD1 on 5 matching bases. CDR3 length: 13 amino acids. Trimming took 2 bases from V and 8 from J, leaving 13 bases between them. Germline lookup yields CDR1 GTSNPN and CDR2 SVGIG (reference sequence). In nucleotides, the CDR3 is TGTGCCTGGAGTAGGGGCGATCAAGAGCCCCAGCATTTT. Amino acids: CAWSRGDQEPQHF.

The V gene is TRBV12-3 or TRBV12-4, the J gene TRBJ1-1; D is uncertain. The CDR3 covers 13 residues. Between the trimmed V and J ends, which lost 7 bases and 4 bases, there was a span of 13 bases. CDR3 amino acids: CASTSDEGTEAFF. DNA of the CDR3: TGTGCCAGCACCTCGGACGAGGGCACTGAAGCTTTCTTT.

A single count supports this clone. The V and J genes are TRBV10-3 and TRBJ2-1, with D possibly matching TRBD2 (7 bases). The CDR3 is 12 amino acids. Looked up from germline, CDR1 is ENHRY and CDR2 is SYGVKD. V lost 4 bases, J lost 8 bases, and 9 bases lay in between. The CDR3 region is CAISGGGDEQFF. DNA of the CDR3: TGTGCCATCAGTGGAGGGGGGGATGAGCAGTTCTTC.

The chain employs TRBV3-1 (or the pseudogene TRBV3-2) and TRBJ1-6; D perhaps matches TRBD1 (6 bases). Germline assignment: CDR1 LGHDT and CDR2 YNNKEL (reference sequence). The V gene lost 6 bases and the J gene lost 6 bases, with 12 bases spanning the gap. The CDR3 has 14 residues. The CDR3 protein is CASSLGRGNSPLHF. The CDR3 DNA reads as TGTGCCAGCAGTCTAGGCAGGGGTAATTCACCCCTCCACTTT.

This clone was counted only a few times. The rearrangement joins TRBV5-6 to TRBJ2-5; 7 bases line up with TRBD1. Unmatched junction bases numbered 10, after V lost 3 bases and J lost 5 bases. The CDR3 has 15 amino acids. Germline-derived CDR1 and CDR2 are SGHDT and YYEEEE. The CDR3, as DNA: TGTGCCAGCAGCTCCGGGACAGCAAACCGGGAGACCCAGTACTTC. Translation gives CASSSGTANRETQYF. The complete variable domain, with remaining parts taken from reference TRBV5-6 and TRBJ2-5, reads DAGVTQSPTHLIKTRGQQVTLRCSPKSGHDTVSWYQQALGQGPQFIFQYYEEEERQRGNFPDRFSGHQFPNYSSELNVNALLLGDSALYLCASSSGTANRETQYFGPGTRLLVL.

The chain uses TRBV24-1 and TRBJ2-1; 11 bases are a match to TRBD1. CDR3 size: 16 residues. Germline V gene data show CDR1 as KGHDR and CDR2 as SFDVKD. V dropped 4 bases and J dropped 8; count of bases not matched to a gene: 9. CDR3 in amino acids: CATSDHGQGALDEQFF. CDR3 DNA sequence: TGTGCCACCAGTGACCATGGACAGGGGGCTTTGGATGAGCAGTTCTTC.

The V gene is TRBV7-3, the J gene TRBJ2-5, with 7 positions matching TRBD1. Germline lookup yields CDR1 SGHTA and CDR2 FQGTGA. The CDR3 has 14 amino acids. Unmatched junction bases numbered 1, after V lost 1 base and J lost 2 bases. CDR3 loop: CASSLRTGQETQYF. CDR3 DNA: TGTGCCAGCAGCTTAAGGACAGGACAAGAGACCCAGTACTTC.